The rows below give T cell receptor beta chains drawn from one sample of a study of blood T cell repertoires in COVID-19. This table comes from immunoSEQ multiplex PCR, and its TCRdb copy is limited to in-frame clones, with some not included. The repertoire holds 150,000 to 200,000 clones, with approximately 88% as singletons. Material: peripheral blood. These receptors all stem from a woman in her 30s with acute or convalescent COVID-19. The CDR3 runs from the conserved cysteine through the conserved F or W. A D gene is named only where the DNA matches it firmly. Clone sizes are given selectively: once, few, many, or a class where the clone is expanded.

clone_size	d_call	j_call	v_call	cdr3_aa	cdr3_nt
.	.	TRBJ2-5	TRBV5-1	CASSFPGGETQYF	TGCGCCAGCAGCTTTCCAGGAGGAGAGACCCAGTACTTC
.	.	TRBJ2-3	TRBV7-9	CASSLVETDTQYF	TGTGCCAGCAGCTTAGTCGAGACAGATACGCAGTATTTT
.	.	TRBJ1-5	TRBV24-1	CATSGVNQPQHF	TGTGCCACCAGCGGGGTAAATCAGCCCCAGCATTTT
.	TRBD1	TRBJ2-1	TRBV19	CATKVTGQGVGEQFF	TGTGCCACCAAGGTAACCGGACAGGGTGTCGGGGAGCAGTTCTTC
.	.	TRBJ1-2	TRBV28	CASRLRETNYGYTF	TGTGCCAGCAGACTGCGGGAAACTAACTATGGCTACACCTTC
.	.	TRBJ1-4	TRBV7-8	CASSPRRATNEKLFF	TGTGCCAGCAGCCCACGGAGGGCAACTAATGAAAAACTGTTTTTT
.	TRBD1	TRBJ2-7	TRBV5-1	CASSAGTGETYEQYF	TGCGCCAGCAGCGCCGGGACAGGGGAAACCTACGAGCAGTACTTC
.	TRBD1	TRBJ1-3	TRBV16	CASSQLGGRGHF	TGTGCCAGCAGCCAATTGGGCGGAAGGGGGCATTTT
.	.	TRBJ2-2	TRBV12-3/TRBV12-4	CACMGGTGELFF	TGTGCCTGCATGGGGGGCACCGGGGAGCTGTTTTTT
.	.	TRBJ1-5	TRBV30	CAYTEGYNQPQHF	TGTGCCTATACGGAGGGGTACAATCAGCCCCAGCATTTT
.	.	TRBJ1-1	TRBV3-1/TRBV3-2	CASSQDWGHTEAFF	TGTGCCAGCAGCCAAGATTGGGGCCACACTGAAGCTTTCTTT
once	.	TRBJ2-1	TRBV19	CASTAATYNEQFF	TGTGCCAGTACGGCGGCAACCTACAATGAGCAGTTCTTC
few	TRBD1	TRBJ1-6	TRBV30	CAWSSGGFFSPLHF	TGTGCCTGGAGTTCAGGGGGTTTTTTTTCACCCCTCCACTTT
.	.	TRBJ2-5	TRBV7-2	CASSSGSLRETQYF	TGTGCCAGCAGCTCCGGGAGTCTAAGAGAGACCCAGTACTTC
.	.	TRBJ1-1	TRBV6-6	CATTSDKTGHDF	TGTGCCACCACCTCGGACAAAACGGGACATGACTTT
.	.	TRBJ1-3	TRBV7-2	CASSLTTHSGNTIYF	TGTGCCAGCAGCTTGACGACTCACTCTGGAAACACCATATATTTT
.	.	TRBJ1-3	TRBV7-9	CASSPFEAIYF	TGTGCCAGCAGCCCCTTTGAGGCCATATATTTT
.	TRBD1	TRBJ2-7	TRBV12-3/TRBV12-4	CASSKTGIHEQYF	TGTGCCAGCAGTAAGACAGGGATCCACGAGCAGTACTTC
.	.	TRBJ2-7	TRBV28	CASTAPWTAVPYEQYF	TGTGCCAGCACTGCCCCATGGACAGCCGTACCCTACGAGCAGTACTTC
.	.	TRBJ2-3	TRBV7-8	CASRQTRNPQDTQYF	TGTGCCAGCAGACAGACTAGAAACCCCCAAGATACGCAGTATTTT
.	.	TRBJ1-6	TRBV7-9	CASSLATTGSSPLHF	TGTGCCAGCAGCTTAGCCACAACAGGGAGTTCACCCCTCCACTTT
.	TRBD1	TRBJ2-3	TRBV10-2	CASGQGRSDTQYF	TGCGCCAGCGGACAGGGCCGGTCAGATACGCAGTATTTT
.	.	TRBJ1-2	TRBV5-4	CASSLDSYYTF	TGTGCCAGCAGCTTGGACAGTTACTACACCTTC
.	.	TRBJ1-1	TRBV28	CASCRGSENTEAFF	TGTGCCAGCTGCCGCGGCTCGGAGAACACTGAAGCTTTCTTT
.	.	TRBJ2-7	TRBV3-1/TRBV3-2	CASRMEGAYEQYF	TGTGCCAGCAGAATGGAGGGAGCCTACGAGCAGTACTTC